Each of the 10 T cell receptor beta chains below was sequenced from the same sample in a study of blood T cell repertoires in COVID-19. The data were produced by immunoSEQ multiplex PCR, yet TCRdb's version contains in-frame clones alone and is incomplete. Found here are some 30,000 clones, roughly 90% of them singletons; the top ten hold less than 4.5%. Sample: peripheral blood. These receptors all stem from a human donor in a cohort sampled during active COVID-19.

The CDR3 DNA sequence: TGTGCCAGCAGCTTGGGGCTAGCGTTCACAGATACGCAGTATTTT. Translation: CASSLGLAFTDTQYF. V usage is TRBV7-3 and J usage is TRBJ2-3; D possibly corresponds to TRBD2 (6 bases). V was pared by 3 bases and J by 2 bases, with 12 bases between. CDR1 and CDR2 from the germline V gene are SGHTA and FQGTGA. There are 15 residues in the CDR3.

The chain uses TRBV6-6 and TRBJ2-6; D perhaps matches TRBD1 (6 bases). This CDR3 has 16 amino acids. Per the germline V gene, CDR1 is MNHNY and CDR2 is SVGAGI (reference sequence). Trimming pared 4 bases from V and 0 bases from J, leaving 10 bases between. This CDR3 is CASSSGQTSGANVLTF. CDR3 bases: TGTGCCAGCAGTTCCGGACAGACCTCTGGGGCCAACGTCCTGACTTTC.

This clone was seen a few times. The rearrangement links TRBV7-9 to TRBJ1-1, with TRBD1 matching over 9 bases. The V gene's germline CDR1 is SEHNR and CDR2 FQNEAQ (reference sequence). The V segment lost 4 bases and the J segment 0 bases; nucleotides outside the gene matches: 3. This CDR3 has 15 amino acids. The CDR3 DNA sequence: TGTGCCAGCAGCTACGGACAGGGGTTGAACACTGAAGCTTTCTTT. Its translation: CASSYGQGLNTEAFF.

V is TRBV6-1 and J is TRBJ2-5; 13 bases are shared with TRBD2. Trimming at V came to 3 bases and at J to 4 bases, leaving 17 bases not matched to a gene. The length of the CDR3 is 20 residues. Germline V lookup: CDR1 MNHNS, CDR2 SASEGT. CDR3 DNA: TGTGCCAGCAGTGACCTCGGGACTAGCGGGACATCTAATTGGCGAGAGACCCAGTACTTC. Translating gives CASSDLGTSGTSNWRETQYF.

V gene TRBV4-1 combines with J gene TRBJ1-5, with D unresolved. This CDR3 is 14 amino acids long. The germline V gene has CDR1 MGHRA and CDR2 YSYEKL. With 4 bases removed from V and 8 bases from J, the gap between germline ends came to 15 bases. Here the CDR3 DNA reads TGCGCCAGCAGCCCGCATTTCAGTTCAGAGCCCCAGCATTTT. This codes for CASSPHFSSEPQHF.

V and J are TRBV6-5 and TRBJ1-5; no firm D call. Trimming took 6 bases from V and 2 from J, leaving 8 bases between them. The CDR3 runs to 13 residues. The V gene's germline CDR1 is MNHEY and CDR2 SVGAGI. DNA of the CDR3: TGTGCCAGCAGGGACTCCCGCAATCAGCCCCAGCATTTT. Protein: CASRDSRNQPQHF.

CDR3 sequence (DNA): TGTGCCAGCAGTAAAGGGTCGACAGGGGCGGCCTACAATGAGCAGTTCTTC. Its protein is CASSKGSTGAAYNEQFF. J is TRBJ2-1 and V is TRBV28; 8 bases fit TRBD1. Trimming took 5 bases from V and 2 from J; bases not matched to a gene: 11. Germline CDR1 reads MDHEN; CDR2 reads SYDVKM. The CDR3 consists of 17 residues.

V and J are TRBV27 and TRBJ2-2; TRBD1 aligns across 9 bases. The V gene's germline CDR1 is MNHEY and CDR2 SMNVEV (reference sequence). V gave up 5 bases and J gave up 6 bases; unmatched junction bases: 4. CDR3 length equals 14 residues. In DNA, the CDR3 is TGTGCCAGCAGTGCGGACAGGGGTCCCGGGGAGCTGTTTTTT. Encoded protein: CASSADRGPGELFF.

The chain combines TRBV5-1 with TRBJ2-3; TRBD2 might be the D (7 bases). The CDR3 has 16 amino acids. V lost 3 bases to trimming and J lost 4 bases, with 18 bases between them. Germline CDR1 is SGHRS and CDR2 is YFSETQ. The CDR3 DNA reads as TGCGCCAGCAGCTCCTCTGTGGGGGGGCGCGCAGATACGCAGTATTTT. The encoded protein is CASSSSVGGRADTQYF.

The chain combines TRBV13 with TRBJ2-1, with a tentative D call TRBD2 (6 bases). The CDR3 extends over 16 amino acids. CDR1 PRHDT and CDR2 FYEKMQ come from the germline V gene (reference sequence). Trimming shortened V by 2 bases and J by 6 bases, and 17 bases separated the two germline ends. The CDR3: CASSLTKRAVLNEQFF. The CDR3 coding sequence is TGTGCCAGCAGCTTAACCAAGCGGGCGGTCCTCAATGAGCAGTTCTTC. Using reference TRBV13 and TRBJ2-1 for the parts outside the CDR3, the full variable domain is AAGVIQSPRHLIKEKRETATLKCYPIPRHDTVYWYQQGPGQDPQFLISFYEKMQSDKGSIPDRFSAQQFSDYHSELNMSSLELGDSALYFCASSLTKRAVLNEQFFGPGTRLTVL.